These 8 T cell receptor beta chains were sequenced from one sample in a study of PD-1 blockade in classical Hodgkin lymphoma (dated by TCRdb to about 2020). The time point label for this specimen denotes: newly diagnosed, previously untreated cHL patient sample. A Miltenyi CD4+ T cell isolation kit was used for magnetic negative selection to purify CD4+ T cells from thawed PBMCs. Libraries were prepared through the immunoSEQ multiplex PCR assay. Held by TCRdb, this immuneACCESS table contains in-frame sequences only and omits some clones. Under half of the omission traces to an unresolved V gene where checked; the cause of the rest is unknown. This sample gives 22,000 or so clones in total; roughly 87% of them show up just once. The ten largest clones add up to 0.25% to 0.3% of the sample. The source material was CD4+ T cells from blood. All receptors derive from a human donor with classical Hodgkin lymphoma.

This clone has only one observation. The V gene is TRBV28, the J gene TRBJ2-5, with D perhaps being TRBD1 or TRBD2 (6 bases each). CDR3 length: 14 residues. Germline loops: CDR1 MDHEN, CDR2 SYDVKM. V gave up 6 bases and J gave up 2 bases, with 13 bases separating them. The CDR3: CASSRGGSQETQYF. The DNA for the CDR3 is TGTGCCAGCAGCAGAGGGGGGTCTCAAGAGACCCAGTACTTC.

The chain uses TRBV28 and TRBJ2-5, with unresolved D. The CDR3 sequence is 13 residues long. V was pared by 2 bases and J by 4 bases, with 8 bases between. The germline CDR1 and CDR2 sequences are MDHEN and SYDVKM. The chain's CDR3 is CASSLATLETQYF. Here the CDR3 DNA reads TGTGCCAGCAGTTTAGCTACCCTAGAGACCCAGTACTTC.

The rearrangement joins TRBV5-6 to TRBJ1-2; D is possibly TRBD1 (5 bases). The V end lost 5 bases, the J end lost 6 bases, and 17 bases lay between the germline ends. CDR1 is SGHDT and CDR2 is YYEEEE in the germline V gene. The CDR3 extends over 14 amino acids. The CDR3 nucleotides are TGTGCCAGCAGTAGCGGCAGGGCAAGGAATGGCTACACCTTC. Protein product: CASSSGRARNGYTF.

V gene TRBV9 combines with J gene TRBJ2-3; 10 bases fit TRBD2. Trimming at V came to 4 bases and at J to 6 bases, leaving 20 bases not matched to a gene. This CDR3 is built from 19 residues. From germline, CDR1 is SGDLS and CDR2 YYNGEE. CDR3 amino acids: CASSPIGRGLAGASDTQYF. In DNA, the CDR3 is TGTGCCAGCAGCCCCATAGGCCGGGGGCTAGCGGGGGCGTCGGATACGCAGTATTTT.

The chain couples TRBV19 to TRBJ2-1; D tentatively reads TRBD1 or TRBD2 (5 bases each). The CDR3 has 16 amino acids. Trimming removed 4 bases at V and 2 bases at J, with 15 bases between. Germline V gene sequence: CDR1 LNHDA, CDR2 SQIVND (reference sequence). CDR3 sequence (DNA): TGTGCCAGTAGTAAACGAGGGACGGGACCCTACAATGAGCAGTTCTTC. As protein: CASSKRGTGPYNEQFF. Supplemented by reference TRBV19 and TRBJ2-1, the full variable domain reads DGGITQSPKYLFRKEGQNVTLSCEQNLNHDAMYWYRQDPGQGLRLIYYSQIVNDFQKGDIAEGYSVSREKKESFPLTVTSAQKNPTAFYLCASSKRGTGPYNEQFFGPGTRLTVL.

The chain joins TRBV7-9 to TRBJ1-1, with 8 bases that match TRBD1. The CDR3 is 15 amino acids. Unmatched junction bases numbered 10, after V lost 5 bases and J lost 5 bases. Germline assignment: CDR1 SEHNR and CDR2 FQNEAQ (reference sequence). The CDR3 nucleotides are TGTGCCAGCAGCGGGCCTACAGGGGGTGGAACTGAAGCTTTCTTT. Protein product: CASSGPTGGGTEAFF.

The chain recombines TRBV11-3 with TRBJ2-3; 10 bases match TRBD2. V lost 5 bases and J lost 0; bases outside the gene matches: 5. The CDR3 consists of 16 residues. Germline V CDR1 and CDR2: SGHNT, YENEEA. The CDR3 DNA reads as TGTGCCAGCAGCACTAGCGGGGCGGGGAGCACAGATACGCAGTATTTT. It specifies CASSTSGAGSTDTQYF.

This chain uses TRBV18 with TRBJ2-1; tentative D call: TRBD2 (6 bases). Germline assignment: CDR1 KGHSH and CDR2 LQKENI. V lost 6 bases to trimming and J lost 0 bases, with 15 bases between them. This CDR3 region has 16 residues. CDR3 sequence: CASSLPGRFSYNEQFF. Here the CDR3 DNA reads TGTGCCAGCTCTCTCCCGGGGAGGTTCTCCTACAATGAGCAGTTCTTC. Full variable domain (rest looked up from reference TRBV18 and TRBJ2-1): NAGVMQNPRHLVRRRGQEARLRCSPMKGHSHVYWYRQLPEEGLKFMVYLQKENIIDESGMPKERFSAEFPKEGPSILRIQQVVRGDSAAYFCASSLPGRFSYNEQFFGPGTRLTVL.